This T cell receptor (beta chain) derives from a study of T cells in localized non-small cell lung cancer. Study conclusions and caveats: Heterogeneity remains possible, as sequencing covered one tumor region only. Adjacent uninvolved lung had the highest clonality, suggesting focused antigen responses. Patients showing higher blood T cell density tended to see longer overall survival. Adjacent lung exhibited a median of 57 among the 100 most abundant tumor clones.

CDR3 length: 14 residues. V lost 3 bases, J lost 7 bases, and 13 bases lay in between. From germline, CDR1 is SGHTA and CDR2 FQGNSA. Clones were sequenced by immunoSEQ multiplex PCR, and TCRdb holds only the in-frame ones, with some missing. The table lists tens of thousands of clones, about 90% of them singletons. In regard to this clone: Antigen: not known.

This chain links TRBV7-2 with TRBJ1-5; D not resolved. Material: peripheral blood, obtained before any cancer treatment. The sequence was obtained from a male donor older than 55 with stage I squamous cell lung carcinoma. The CDR3 bases are TGTGCCAGCAGCTTCCCCGGGATTAACCAGCCCCAGCATTTT. It is translated as CASSFPGINQPQHF.